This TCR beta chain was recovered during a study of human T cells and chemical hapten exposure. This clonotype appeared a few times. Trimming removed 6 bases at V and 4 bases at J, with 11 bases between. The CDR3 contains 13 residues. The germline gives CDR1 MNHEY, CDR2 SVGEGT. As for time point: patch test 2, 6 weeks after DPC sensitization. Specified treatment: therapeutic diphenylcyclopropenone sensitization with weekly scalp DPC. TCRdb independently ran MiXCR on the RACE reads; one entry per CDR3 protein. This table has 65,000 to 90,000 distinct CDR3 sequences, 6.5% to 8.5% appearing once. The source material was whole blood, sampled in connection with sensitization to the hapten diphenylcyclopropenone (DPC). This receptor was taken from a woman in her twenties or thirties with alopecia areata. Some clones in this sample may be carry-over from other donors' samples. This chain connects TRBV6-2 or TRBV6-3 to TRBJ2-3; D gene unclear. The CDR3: CASRVMGSDTQYF. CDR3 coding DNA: TGTGCCAGCAGAGTAATGGGGTCAGATACGCAGTATTTT.